This T cell receptor (beta chain) was found in a study of cytomegalovirus exposure and HLA in healthy donors (dated by TCRdb to 2016 to 2017). Regarding the study in general: An earlier analysis of around 600 of the donors reported 250 to 300 Gb of sequence data and some 120 million unique TCR beta sequences from about 180 million T cells. Approximately 310 gigabases of sequencing data and approximately 93 million unique TCR sequences were included in an early release covering 500 to 750 HLA-typed donors. The genetic ancestry cluster associated with self-reported Caucasian donors included around four fifths of the roughly 360 genotyped donors. The study aimed to test whether cataloging public T cell receptors could reveal signatures of past pathogen exposure. The T cell repertoires of around 670 subjects were profiled by immunosequencing and related to cytomegalovirus serostatus. A separate validation cohort of more than 100 different subjects was used in addition to the roughly 670-subject first cohort. High-throughput TCR immunosequencing, statistical association of individual TCRs with disease status, and machine learning were combined to predict cytomegalovirus infection status. In a later analysis, previously published TCR beta repertoires from some 640 donors were re-analyzed and high-resolution HLA genotyping was added so that TCR occurrence patterns could be studied. In the later analysis, no new phenotypic data were used to find candidate immune exposures; instead, reliance was placed on TCR beta sequences and their occurrence across donors. An earlier analysis of some 500 of the donors used high-throughput TCR beta sequencing to judge whether each TCR beta V gene segment behaved as functional or pseudogenic. Donor age, sex, ethnicity and CMV serostatus were collected together with the repertoire data. A later genetic analysis used genome-wide SNP genotypes for about 60% of the roughly 670 donors, treating that subset as a discovery cohort. All discovery cohort repertoires had been generated on a single sequencing platform. HLA typing covered class I and class II loci at four-digit resolution. The number of typed donors differed by locus: about 620-640 for A, B, C, DRB1 and DQB1; 522 for DQA1; roughly 600 for DPA1; and about 450 for DPB1. Four or five DR-DQ haplotypes were handled as single units for association and clustering, since linkage in the cohort was strong. Among 398 genotyped donors of the cohort, an average of 235,054 unique TCR beta nucleotide sequences were sequenced per donor, roughly 20% of them non-productive. The study at large found these results: A later analysis reported that several top co-occurrence clusters appeared linked to parvovirus B19, influenza, CMV and Epstein-Barr virus. In a later analysis, the rate of TCR association differed among HLA loci, with DRB1 alleles having the most associated TCRs and HLA-C alleles having the fewest. In a later analysis, most CMV-associated TCR beta chains were found to appear HLA-restricted, with HLA associations seemingly driven largely by CMV exposure. Because counts were too low, 15 to 20 rarely observed V segments, including chromosome 9 orphons, were excluded from the earlier analysis of 587 of the donors. Strong co-occurrence of HLA alleles, especially DR and DQ, made assigning TCR associations to individual alleles difficult. In an earlier analysis of some 500 of the donors, most TCR beta V segments were observed in productive rearrangements about 90% or about 30% of the time, broadly matching IMGT annotations. CMV serostatus was the only immune exposure information available for the cohort. Correlated functional status among segregating V segments might reflect linkage disequilibrium, but an unknown experimental factor could not be ruled out. The 87-base-pair reads could not distinguish some IMGT-functional V segments, including TRBV6-2 and TRBV6-3, so those segments were excluded. Because HLA typing was missing for some donors at each locus, association tests included only the typed subset. Roughly uniform sequencing depth across donors was assumed in presence/absence analyses, although this assumption may not hold. A cluster of highly shared sequence variants was judged likely to represent a technical artifact of the sequencing pipeline. In vitro tests confirmed that a few of the cytomegalovirus-associated TCR beta chains recognize cytomegalovirus antigens. In a later analysis, HLA-associated TCR beta chains were found to be more clonally expanded and to have lower generation probabilities than equally common non-associated chains. In a later analysis, 16,951 TCR beta sequences were associated with specific HLA alleles at a false discovery rate of 0.05. The study gave a list of about 170 TCR beta chains associated with cytomegalovirus. Most TCR sequences were observed very rarely across donors, whereas some public TCRs were present in many individuals. According to a later genetic analysis, donors in an Asian-associated ancestry cluster had fewer N-insertions in productive TCRs than the roughly 670-donor mean. The cohort was sequenced for TCR beta chains only, and without alpha or paired-chain data the features that could be detected were limited. A further reported finding was that TCR beta sequences accurately predicted the HLA-A and HLA-B alleles for most subjects in the first cohort. In both the original and validation cohorts, the classifier was reported to diagnose cytomegalovirus status with high specificity and sensitivity. According to the authors, the approach could potentially be generalized to other disease states and immunological phenotypes. An association between a missense DCLRE1C variant and V-gene and J-gene trimming of TCR beta chains was found in a later genetic analysis and replicated in an independent cohort.

The cysteine opens and the phenylalanine closes a CDR3 of 15 amino acids. CDR3 DNA only is kept here, 45 bases in frame from base 1. Cut back by 1 base and 5 bases, the V and J ends lie 14 bases apart. The germline V gene encodes CDR1 LGHNA and CDR2 YSLEER. The library was produced with the immunoSEQ multiplex PCR assay. A mixture of 60 forward primers for TCR Vbeta segments and 13 reverse primers for TCR Jbeta segments was used in the multiplex PCR. The CDR3 region of rearranged TCR beta genes was amplified from genomic DNA by a multiplex PCR assay. Amplified TCR beta libraries were sequenced as 87-base-pair reads on the Illumina HiSeq System. The study's own analysis went as follows. A later analysis tallied some 79 million unique TCR beta chains across the 660 or so repertoires, and roughly 11 million of those chains were shared by two or more donors. Raw reads were error-corrected and collapsed into unique sequences with a nearest-neighbor algorithm that merged closely related sequences to remove PCR and sequencing errors. Alignment of CDR3 sequences to IMGT reference sequences was used to assign V, D and J gene segments. For a sequence to be retained, at least a six-nucleotide match to both a V gene segment and a J gene segment was required. Rearrangements were called productive when the CDR3 lacked stop codons and stayed in frame with V and J; all others were non-productive. Following IMGT convention, CDR3 was defined as the stretch from the second conserved V-encoded cysteine to the conserved J-encoded phenylalanine. Sequences without an unambiguous match to a single V gene segment were excluded from the earlier analysis of several hundred of the donors. An earlier analysis of a few hundred of the donors classified V segments as functional when productive rearrangements were above 56.7% and as segregating when the standard deviation between donors was above 5%. A statistical classification framework was built for diagnosing cytomegalovirus status from the catalog of TCR beta chain sequences. In a later analysis, TCR nucleotide sequences were compared against IMGT/GENE-DB human TR gene sequences so that V and J genes could be assigned. A later analysis assigned CDR3 sequences and most-parsimonious VDJ recombination scenarios with the TCRdist pipeline. In a later analysis, every TCR beta chain was defined by the combination of its CDR3 amino acid sequence and its V-gene family, and reads without a unique V-gene family were dropped. As a way to deal with suspected cross-contamination and a sequencing artifact, a later analysis dropped 500 to 700 nucleotide sequences that were highly shared and had low generation probability. A later analysis calculated a clonal expansion index for each public chain from normalized within-repertoire ranks of inferred template counts. In a later analysis, generation probabilities were computed with a VDJ recombination model fitted to out-of-frame rearrangements, and the resulting probabilities were checked against IGoR. Hypergeometric tests were used in a later analysis to score TCR-TCR, TCR-HLA and TCR-CMV co-occurrence, with a repertoire-size bias correction applied to the TCR pairs. A later analysis estimated false discovery rates by permuting HLA or CMV assignments 20 times. In a later analysis, co-occurring TCRs were grouped using DBSCAN, and TCRdist sequence similarity was added for clustering within HLA-allele-positive subsets. Repertoires with fewer than 30,000 or more than 120,000 public chains, plus five repertoires with anomalous nucleotide sharing, were excluded from co-occurrence clustering. TCRdb mirrors the immuneACCESS table, restricted to in-frame sequences. Some clones are absent from its copies; in checked studies, under half trace to an unresolved V gene, and the reason for the others is unknown. V, J and clone size were drawn from that table, and D and trimming were deduced from the DNA. This sample lists roughly 110,000 clones; 60% to 80% were detected once. Of the sample, 2% to 3% is held by the ten largest clones.

As for this clone: Its antigen remains undetermined. The record has no base qualities; no much larger clone is one base away.

The cohort comprised approximately 700 healthy bone marrow donors. At the time of sampling, all cohort members were nominally healthy, though unrecorded immune exposures were likely present. The donor tested CMV seronegative and was one of the 352 seronegative cohort members. Each donor provided a peripheral blood sample, and peripheral blood mononuclear cells were used for TCR beta sequencing. Genomic DNA extraction from the blood cell samples was performed with the Qiagen DNeasy Blood Extraction Kit. The receptor chain draws on TRBV4-3 and TRBJ2-5; a tentative D call is TRBD2 (7 bases match). The receptor's source is a man in his late teens or twenties in good health and CMV-seronegative. The sequenced sample consisted of PBMCs. The DNA sequence follows: TGCGCCAGCAGCCAAGGGACAGCGGGGAGGGAGACCCAGTACTTC. It translates to CASSQGTAGRETQYF.